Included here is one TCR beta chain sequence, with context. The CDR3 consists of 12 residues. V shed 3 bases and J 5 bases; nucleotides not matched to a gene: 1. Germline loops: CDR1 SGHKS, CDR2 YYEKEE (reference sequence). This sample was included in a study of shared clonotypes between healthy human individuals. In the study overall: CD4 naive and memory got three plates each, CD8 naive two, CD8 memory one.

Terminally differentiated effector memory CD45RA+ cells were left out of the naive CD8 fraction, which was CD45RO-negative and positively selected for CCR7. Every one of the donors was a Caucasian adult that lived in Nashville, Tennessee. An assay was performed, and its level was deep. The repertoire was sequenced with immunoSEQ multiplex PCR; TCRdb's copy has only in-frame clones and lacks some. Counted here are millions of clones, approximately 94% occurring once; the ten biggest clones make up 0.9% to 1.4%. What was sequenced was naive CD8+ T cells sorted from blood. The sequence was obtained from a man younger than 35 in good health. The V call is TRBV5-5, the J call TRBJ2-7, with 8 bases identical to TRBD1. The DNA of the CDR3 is TGTGCCAGCAGCTGGACAGGGAACGAGCAGTACTTC. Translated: CASSWTGNEQYF.